This TCR beta chain is from a study of neoadjuvant anti-PD-1 for oral cavity cancer. Study-wide results and limits: TCR analyses covered only three patients per response group.

Worth noting for this clone: Its specificity is not known.

TCRdb keeps only in-frame clones here, not all; method: immunoSEQ multiplex PCR. Of some 71,000 clones listed, around 83% are singletons. These oral cavity squamous cell carcinomas were HPV-negative and locally advanced. Trimming took 7 bases from V and 6 from J, leaving 16 bases between them. CDR1 and CDR2 (germline): SNHLY, FYNNEI. The CDR3 contains 15 residues. The J gene is TRBJ1-6, the V gene TRBV2; no definite D call. The sequence derives from a person between 40 and 79 years old with oral cavity squamous cell carcinoma. The sequencing here drew on PBMCs, taken before nivolumab (anti-PD-1) treatment. CDR3 in amino acids: CASTKSTLGNSPLHF. The CDR3 region has the DNA TGTGCCAGCACCAAATCTACTCTAGGTAATTCACCCCTCCACTTT.